This T cell receptor (beta chain) was found in a study of blood T cell repertoires in COVID-19 (dated by TCRdb to the early 2020s). For the wider study: Samples covering the acute and convalescent phases of COVID-19 were provided by collaborators in the United States, Italy and Spain. The prospective study material was composed of cDNA or gDNA derived from T cells, B-cell-depleted T cells, or PBMCs. The dataset comprised deeply sampled blood TCRbeta repertoires from subjects exposed to, actively infected with, or recovered from COVID-19. The repertoires were made available in a free public database intended to serve as a resource for research on the immune response to SARS-CoV-2. Samples came from the ongoing ImmuneRACE study (first 160 participants) plus 1,254 subjects from 6 global collaborators. A de-identified subject ID, COVID-19 status, age in years and sex were almost always included in the sample metadata. Where HLA class I and class II types were available, the types were taken from metadata supplied by the sample provider, not from assay-based typing. Here is what the overall study found, with its caveats: How much clinical and demographic metadata was included differed by source and by participant, and the metadata was provided uncurated.

The immunoSEQ Assay, a bias-controlled multiplex PCR, was used to amplify TCRbeta CDR3 regions from genomic DNA. Regarding the original processing steps: The number of nucleated cells in each sample was estimated from the amplification of reference gene primers within the assay. To quantify the absolute abundance of each unique TCRbeta CDR3 rearrangement, sequence reads were collapsed and filtered. For each sample, productive Simpson clonality was calculated by taking the square root of Simpson's diversity index across productive rearrangements. TCRdb provides this immuneACCESS table in a form limited to in-frame rearrangements. Some clones are lacking; in checked studies, under half of them reflect an unresolved V gene, and why the rest are absent is not known. V, J and clone size are taken as reported in that table, and D and trimming were inferred from the DNA itself. Here the sample has fewer than 200,000 clones; approximately 84% occur a single time. Under 3.5% of the sample rests with the top ten.

To note about this clone: Its antigen is not yet known. Base qualities are not at hand, and no much larger clone is one base apart.

CDR1 and CDR2 are drawn from the germline V gene: MGHDK, SYGVNS. Including the terminal cysteine and phenylalanine, the CDR3 comprises 13 residues. Only the CDR3 portion is preserved as DNA: 39 bases, with reading frame beginning at the first base. Trimming takes 8 bases off V and 5 bases off J; junction bases not matched to a gene: 5. At one collaborating source in Seattle, patients were enrolled during active infection and were followed longitudinally through the course of disease. Collaborating institutions collected whole blood in K2EDTA tubes following their own protocols. For TCRbeta analysis, collaborators shipped samples in one of three forms: frozen whole blood, isolated PBMCs, or DNA extracted from either of those sample types.

The V gene is TRBV25-1 and the J gene is TRBJ1-2; 10 middle bases align to TRBD1. The sequencing input was peripheral blood. The receptor comes from a woman of 80 years or more with COVID-19, enrolled during active disease. CDR3 protein: CASSGQGRYGYTF. The nucleotide sequence reads as follows: TGTGCCAGCTCGGGACAGGGGAGGTATGGCTACACCTTC.